This TCR beta chain was recovered during a study of PD-1 blockade in classical Hodgkin lymphoma. Background on the study: Each patient was given nivolumab 3 mg/kg through a vein every 2 weeks. Regarding the study as a whole: Exclusion was applied to patients who started nivolumab under 1 year after ASCT. In newly diagnosed patients, baseline TCR diversity was reportedly below that of healthy donors.

Measured with immunoSEQ multiplex PCR; TCRdb has only the in-frame clones, and not every one. The sample consists of 25,000 to 35,000 clones, over 75% of them appearing once. Points on this clone: Antigen: not known.

The CDR3 spans 13 residues. CDR1 LGHNA and CDR2 YNFKEQ come from the germline V gene. Trimming took 1 base from V and 5 from J, leaving 8 bases between them. Time point here: cycle 4 day 1 (C4D1), after more than five weeks of nivolumab. Relapse was seen in all patients after autologous stem cell transplantation, and brentuximab vedotin exposure was variable. By magnetic negative selection, CD4+ T cells were purified from thawed PBMCs. The gene calls are TRBV4-2 and TRBJ2-5; D is unresolved. Sequenced here: CD4+ T cells from blood, sampled before the fourth cycle of nivolumab. This TCR was sampled from a human donor with classical Hodgkin lymphoma. CDR3 protein: CASSQVSRETQYF. For the CDR3, the DNA is TGTGCCAGCAGCCAAGTAAGTCGGGAGACCCAGTACTTC.